The next 25 T cell receptor beta chains were all read from a single sample in a study of memory CD4+ T cells and cytomegalovirus serostatus (dated 2019 in TCRdb). Libraries were made using the immunoSEQ multiplex PCR assay. The table was pulled from immuneACCESS by TCRdb, which kept in-frame rearrangements only. Such tables lose some clones; where checked, under half of the loss comes from unresolved V genes, and the rest has no known cause. The sample data list tens of thousands of clones, and 80% to 85% of these were observed just once. The top ten constitute 0.85% to 0.95% of the sample. A FACSAria II was used to sort memory CD4+ T cells, defined as single viable CD3+CD4+CD8-CD45RO+ cells. Sequencing used memory CD4+ T cells from blood. These receptors all come from an adult in good health and CMV-seronegative.

V usage is TRBV18 and J usage is TRBJ2-3, with TRBD2 matching over 10 bases. The CDR3 totals 16 residues. Trimming removed 0 bases from V and 1 base from J; junction bases left unmatched: 1. Germline V gene lookup returns CDR1 KGHSH and CDR2 LQKENI. This CDR3 is CASSPPGTSGTDTQYF. In DNA form, the CDR3 reads TGTGCCAGCTCACCACCAGGGACTAGCGGCACAGATACGCAGTATTTT. The variable domain in full, completed from reference TRBV18 and TRBJ2-3, reads NAGVMQNPRHLVRRRGQEARLRCSPMKGHSHVYWYRQLPEEGLKFMVYLQKENIIDESGMPKERFSAEFPKEGPSILRIQQVVRGDSAAYFCASSPPGTSGTDTQYFGPGTRLTVL.

The V and J genes are TRBV29-1 and TRBJ1-1, with D possibly TRBD1 on 5 matching bases. The CDR3 contains 15 residues. Germline CDR1 and CDR2: SQVTM and ANQGSEA. Trimming pared 7 bases from V and 1 base from J, leaving 19 bases between. The CDR3 sequence is CSAPPHQGPNTEAFF. The CDR3, as DNA: TGCAGCGCTCCACCCCACCAGGGCCCGAACACTGAAGCTTTCTTT.

This sequence joins TRBV7-2 and TRBJ1-1; tentatively, D is TRBD1 (5 bases). CDR3 length equals 15 residues. Germline assignment: CDR1 SGHTA and CDR2 FQGNSA. The V end lost 6 bases, the J end lost 6 bases, and 20 bases lay between the germline ends. The CDR3 DNA is TGTGCCAGCAGAGACACCTTGGCAGGGTCGGCTGAAGCTTTCTTT. This codes for CASRDTLAGSAEAFF.

The chain recombines TRBV11-2 with TRBJ2-1; unclear D gene. Between the trimmed V and J ends, which lost 1 base and 6 bases, there was a span of 4 bases. CDR1 and CDR2 (germline): SGHAT, FQNNGV. The CDR3 extends over 12 amino acids. CDR3 coding DNA: TGTGCCAGCAGCTTAGTTACCAATGAGCAGTTCTTC. Protein: CASSLVTNEQFF.

This chain joins TRBV29-1 and TRBJ2-7; D not certain. CDR1 and CDR2 from the germline V gene are SQVTM and ANQGSEA. The CDR3 has 10 amino acids. V lost 4 bases, J lost 3 bases, and 4 bases lay in between. CDR3 DNA: TGCAGCGTTGGGGACTACGAGCAGTACTTC. This codes for CSVGDYEQYF.

V and J are TRBV18 and TRBJ2-1, with D possibly being TRBD2 (6 bases). The germline V gene has CDR1 KGHSH and CDR2 LQKENI. The CDR3 is 14 amino acids. V was shortened by 3 bases and J by 8 bases, with 14 bases between the two germline ends. CDR3 bases: TGTGCCAGCTCACCTGGGGAGGCTAGGGATGAGCAGTTCTTC. The encoded protein is CASSPGEARDEQFF.

This clone was counted a single time. The chain couples TRBV7-8 to TRBJ1-2; D uncertain. The CDR3 length is 16 residues. The germline gives CDR1 SGHVS, CDR2 FQNEAQ. V was trimmed by 0 bases and J by 0 bases, leaving 11 bases between them. The CDR3 region has the DNA TGTGCCAGCAGCTTAGCGGCGGGGAGGTCTAACTATGGCTACACCTTC. Amino acid sequence: CASSLAAGRSNYGYTF.

In this sample, this clone turned up a few times. V gene TRBV10-2 combines with J gene TRBJ1-5, with D unresolved. The CDR3 totals 15 residues. CDR1 WSHSY and CDR2 SAAADI come from the germline V gene. Trimming left V 0 bases short and J 1 base short, with 7 bases between. The CDR3 region is CASSESGGSNQPQHF. CDR3 DNA sequence: TGCGCCAGCAGTGAGTCTGGAGGAAGCAATCAGCCCCAGCATTTT.

CDR3 coding DNA: TGTGCCAGCAGTGAACGGGTTGGGACTAGCGGGAGGGTACGGGAGACCCAGTACTTC. Protein product: CASSERVGTSGRVRETQYF. The chain joins TRBV6-1 to TRBJ2-5; 16 positions agree with TRBD2. The CDR3 length is 19 residues. V gave up 2 bases and J gave up 5 bases; unmatched junction bases: 11. From germline, CDR1 is MNHNS and CDR2 SASEGT.

The chain carries TRBV4-2 and TRBJ2-1, with D possibly matching TRBD1 (5 bases). Germline CDR1 reads LGHNA; CDR2 reads YNFKEQ. The CDR3 totals 16 residues. V lost 1 base to trimming and J lost 2 bases, with 12 bases between them. CDR3 amino acids: CASSQVGQLAYNEQFF. CDR3 bases: TGTGCCAGCAGCCAAGTGGGGCAGCTTGCCTACAATGAGCAGTTCTTC.

The chain employs TRBV7-8 and TRBJ2-5; 7 bases fit TRBD2. CDR3 length equals 17 residues. CDR1 is SGHVS and CDR2 is FQNEAQ in the germline V gene. The trim removed 8 bases at V and 1 base at J, leaving 16 bases unmatched. The CDR3 spells CASAFAGVSGGQETQYF. For the CDR3, the DNA is TGTGCCAGCGCCTTTGCTGGTGTGTCGGGGGGCCAAGAGACCCAGTACTTC.

This rearrangement joins TRBV11-2 to TRBJ1-4, with no clear D. V was clipped by 6 bases and J by 4 bases, with 15 bases between them. The germline V gene has CDR1 SGHAT and CDR2 FQNNGV. This CDR3 contains 15 residues. The CDR3 loop is CASSSKTLYNEKLFF. CDR3 DNA sequence: TGTGCCAGCAGTTCGAAGACACTGTATAATGAAAAACTGTTTTTT.

This sequence joins TRBV9 and TRBJ2-7; 10 nucleotides agree with TRBD1. The CDR3 is 15 amino acids. Germline CDR1 is SGDLS and CDR2 is YYNGEE. Losses at the gene ends were 0 bases for V and 1 base for J; bases not matched to a gene: 1. The CDR3 here is CASSVGGQGSYEQYF. The CDR3 DNA sequence: TGTGCCAGCAGCGTAGGGGGACAGGGGTCCTACGAGCAGTACTTC.

This chain links TRBV10-2 with TRBJ2-3; TRBD1 is a possible D gene (6 bases). The V gene lost 2 bases and the J gene lost 3 bases, with 9 bases spanning the gap. Germline assignment: CDR1 WSHSY and CDR2 SAAADI. This CDR3 has 14 residues. CDR3 sequence (DNA): TGCGCCAGCAGTGAGGAGAGGGGGACAGATACGCAGTATTTT. This encodes CASSEERGTDTQYF.

This chain joins TRBV28 and TRBJ1-4, with TRBD1 identical over 9 bases. The V gene's germline CDR1 is MDHEN and CDR2 SYDVKM. V lost 4 bases and J lost 6; bases outside the gene matches: 6. The CDR3 runs 15 residues. The CDR3 DNA reads TGTGCCAGCAGTTATCCGGGACAGGGTCATGAAAAACTGTTTTTT. It codes for CASSYPGQGHEKLFF.

The rearrangement joins TRBV14 to TRBJ1-4; D ambiguous. Trimming pared 5 bases from V and 8 bases from J, leaving 18 bases between. Germline lookup yields CDR1 SGHDN and CDR2 FVKESK. The CDR3 extends over 15 amino acids. As DNA, the CDR3 is TGTGCCAGCAGCGCCCAGGTGGGGAGGGCCGAAAAACTGTTTTTT. It translates to CASSAQVGRAEKLFF.

This clone was counted a single time. This sequence joins TRBV27 and TRBJ2-7; TRBD2 is a possible D gene (6 bases). Germline CDR1 reads MNHEY; CDR2 reads SMNVEV (reference sequence). Trimming took 6 bases from V and 0 from J, leaving 15 bases between them. CDR3 length: 15 residues. The CDR3 protein is CASRRKVADSYEQYF. CDR3 coding DNA: TGTGCCAGCAGACGAAAAGTAGCGGACTCCTACGAGCAGTACTTC.

CDR3 in amino acids: CAWSGGSSGARDTQYF. CDR3 nucleotides: TGTGCCTGGAGTGGGGGGTCTAGCGGGGCGCGAGATACGCAGTATTTT. The chain links TRBV30 to TRBJ2-3, with 9 bases fitting TRBD2. The CDR3 contains 16 residues. The germline gives CDR1 GTSNPN, CDR2 SVGIG (reference sequence). Trimming cost V 1 base and J 5 bases; bases outside gene matches: 10. Filled out from reference TRBV30 and TRBJ2-3, the complete variable domain reads SQTIHQWPATLVQPVGSPLSLECTVEGTSNPNLYWYRQAAGRGLQLLFYSVGIGQISSEVPQNLSASRPQDRQFILSSKKLLLSDSGFYLCAWSGGSSGARDTQYFGPGTRLTVL.

This clone appeared once. V usage is TRBV7-2 and J usage is TRBJ2-5, with D tentatively TRBD2 (6 bases). The germline CDR1 and CDR2 sequences are SGHTA and FQGNSA. This CDR3 has 15 residues. V was shortened by 1 base and J by 1 base, with 10 bases between the two germline ends. The CDR3 here is CASSLVGGIQETQYF. CDR3 sequence (DNA): TGTGCCAGCAGCTTAGTTGGCGGGATCCAAGAGACCCAGTACTTC.

The CDR3 DNA sequence: TGTGCCAGCGTAAGGCAGGGGGGAGAGACCCAGTACTTC. Protein sequence: CASVRQGGETQYF. This chain uses TRBV6-1 with TRBJ2-5; a possible D gene is TRBD1 (7 bases). Germline CDR1 MNHNS, CDR2 SASEGT. The CDR3 length is 13 residues. The ends were cut back, 8 bases at V and 4 bases at J, with 14 bases in the middle.

This clone is categorized as medium-sized. The chain employs TRBV14 and TRBJ1-1, with D unclear. The CDR3 is made up of 11 amino acids. Germline CDR1 is SGHDN and CDR2 is FVKESK. Deletions cut 1 base from V and 7 bases from J, with 4 bases between. The CDR3 reads CASSQGLEAFF. CDR3 DNA: TGTGCCAGCAGCCAAGGTCTTGAAGCTTTCTTT.

This chain joins TRBV4-1 and TRBJ2-5; no reliable D call. The J call may be incorrect, as the DNA end agrees better with TRBJ2-7. The CDR3 extends over 15 amino acids. CDR1 is MGHRA, CDR2 YSYEKL, per germline. CDR3 protein: CASSLSSDPRYEQYF. CDR3 DNA: TGCGCCAGCAGCCTTTCATCAGACCCCCGATACGAGCAGTACTTC.

The chain uses TRBV5-3 and TRBJ2-3; 8 bases are a match to TRBD2. TRBV5-3 is annotated as an ORF whose role is uncertain. The CDR3 covers 17 residues. V shed 4 bases, J shed 0 bases, and the junction held 10 bases outside the gene matches. The CDR3: CARSGSGRGASTDTQYF. In nucleotides, the CDR3 is TGTGCCAGAAGCGGCAGCGGGAGAGGGGCCAGCACAGATACGCAGTATTTT.

In nucleotides, the CDR3 is TGTGCCAGCAGTTCCCTCTACGGACTAGCGGGTACCTACGAGCAGTACTTC. Translation: CASSSLYGLAGTYEQYF. The chain carries TRBV28 and TRBJ2-7, with 11 bases aligning to TRBD2. The CDR3 is 17 amino acids. Germline assignment: CDR1 MDHEN and CDR2 SYDVKM. Trimming took 4 bases from V and 2 from J; bases not matched to a gene: 10.

The gene calls are TRBV5-6 and TRBJ2-5, with unresolved D. Trimming took 4 bases from V and 5 from J, leaving 12 bases between them. The CDR3 sequence is 13 residues long. The germline V gene has CDR1 SGHDT and CDR2 YYEEEE. In nucleotides, the CDR3 is TGTGCCAGCAGCCCGACTGTTAGGGAGACCCAGTACTTC. This sequence encodes CASSPTVRETQYF.